What follows are 20 T cell receptor beta chains derived from one specimen sequenced in a study of T cells in Graves' hyperthyroidism and ophthalmopathy. Amplified TCR beta CDR3 regions came from RNA transcripts. HTBI primers were the set used in a first-round RT-PCR of the TCR CDR3. TCRdb itself ran the multiplex PCR reads through MiXCR, one entry per CDR3 protein. The sample lists 300,000 to 400,000 distinct CDR3 sequences, approximately 18% occurring once. Sample: blood. All receptors come from a woman aged 50 to 60 with Graves' hyperthyroidism.

This sequence joins TRBV6-5 and TRBJ2-3; D is possibly TRBD2 (5 bases). Germline values: CDR1 MNHEY, CDR2 SVGAGI. Trimming pared 2 bases from V and 4 bases from J, leaving 19 bases between. The CDR3 runs to 17 residues. The CDR3 sequence is CASSYGRSGRGPDTQYF. The CDR3 DNA follows: TGTGCCAGCAGTTACGGGAGAAGTGGGAGAGGTCCAGATACGCAGTATTTT.

The chain uses TRBV7-9 and TRBJ2-7; tentative D call: TRBD2 (5 bases). The CDR3 covers 14 residues. Germline V gene lookup returns CDR1 SEHNR and CDR2 FQNEAQ (reference sequence). The ends were cut back, 0 bases at V and 3 bases at J, with 9 bases in the middle. The chain's CDR3 is CASSLAAELYEQYF. The CDR3 coding sequence is TGTGCCAGCAGCTTAGCAGCGGAACTCTACGAGCAGTACTTC.

This clonotype was detected ten times or more. The J gene is TRBJ2-5, the V gene TRBV7-8, with 9 nucleotides matching TRBD2. Trimming at V came to 5 bases and at J to 1 base, leaving 2 bases not matched to a gene. This CDR3 contains 14 residues. Looked up from germline, CDR1 is SGHVS and CDR2 is FQNEAQ. Here the CDR3 DNA reads TGTGCCAGCAGCCAGCGGGAGGTCCAAGAGACCCAGTACTTC. Translated, it gives CASSQREVQETQYF.

In its sample, this clonotype was seen many times. This sequence joins TRBV12-5 and TRBJ1-1; a possible D gene is TRBD1 (5 bases). V was shortened by 2 bases and J by 6 bases, with 19 bases between the two germline ends. Germline V gene sequence: CDR1 LGHNT, CDR2 FRNRAP. This CDR3 has 16 residues. In DNA, the CDR3 is TGTGCTAGTGGTTTGTCCGAAGGGACTGCGAGCGCTGAAGCTTTCTTT. Protein sequence: CASGLSEGTASAEAFF.

The chain is built from TRBV7-2 and TRBJ2-5, with 9 bases identical to TRBD1. This CDR3 is built from 15 residues. From germline, CDR1 is SGHTA and CDR2 FQGNSA. Trimming took 4 bases from V and 5 from J; bases not matched to a gene: 8. CDR3 nucleotide sequence: TGTGCCAGCAGCTCCGGGACAGGGTGGCGGGAGACCCAGTACTTC. Its translation is CASSSGTGWRETQYF.

A note on this clonotype: It may be a read error: a sequence one base away is much more abundant. This likely comes from a read error, as the CDR3 has no conserved phenylalanine or tryptophan at its end. This chain joins TRBV3-1 and TRBJ2-7; unclear D gene. CDR1 is LGHDT, CDR2 YNNKEL, per germline (reference sequence). This CDR3 spans 15 amino acids. Deletions cut 4 bases from V and 3 bases from J, with 16 bases between. The CDR3 here is CASSPSPGDGYEQYL. The CDR3 nucleotides are TGTGCCAGCAGCCCAAGTCCCGGAGACGGCTACGAGCAGTACCTC.

A few counts support this clonotype. V gene TRBV20-1 combines with J gene TRBJ2-7; perhaps TRBD1 as D (5 bases). Trimming removed 5 bases at V and 0 bases at J, with 8 bases between. Germline loops: CDR1 DFQATT, CDR2 SNEGSKA (reference sequence). CDR3 length: 12 residues. The CDR3 DNA follows: TGCAGTGCTGGGGCTAGCTCCTACGAGCAGTACTTC. Translating it yields CSAGASSYEQYF.

This clonotype was observed a handful of times. V and J are TRBV18 and TRBJ2-1, with 10 bases aligning to TRBD2. CDR3 length: 15 residues. In germline, CDR1 is KGHSH, CDR2 LQKENI. V gave up 3 bases and J gave up 7 bases; unmatched junction bases: 6. The CDR3 region has the DNA TGTGCCAGCTCACCTCCTAGCGGGAGCAGGAATGAGCAGTTCTTC. Translation gives CASSPPSGSRNEQFF.

This clonotype has just a few counts. The chain employs TRBV29-1 and TRBJ2-1; TRBD2 aligns across 12 bases. CDR1 and CDR2 (germline): SQVTM, ANQGSEA. The length of the CDR3 is 16 residues. Trimming removed 1 base from V and 2 bases from J; junction bases left unmatched: 3. The chain's CDR3 is CSVEGTSGDTYNEQFF. In DNA, the CDR3 is TGCAGCGTTGAAGGGACTAGCGGGGATACCTACAATGAGCAGTTCTTC.

CDR3 sequence reads: CASSYNADGNTEAFF. CDR3 DNA sequence: TGTGCCAGCAGTTACAATGCGGATGGGAACACTGAAGCTTTCTTT. V and J are TRBV6-1 and TRBJ1-1; no clear D. CDR1 MNHNS and CDR2 SASEGT come from the germline V gene. Trimming cost V 5 bases and J 1 base, with 14 bases left between them. The CDR3 sequence is 15 residues long.

Ten or more counts support this clonotype. This chain uses TRBV2 with TRBJ2-3; D remains unclear. V lost 4 bases to trimming and J lost 1 base, with 12 bases between them. The CDR3 runs 15 residues. CDR1 and CDR2 from the germline V gene are SNHLY and FYNNEI. CDR3 bases: TGTGCCAGCAGTGTAGGCGGAAGCCGCACAGATACGCAGTATTTT. Encoded protein: CASSVGGSRTDTQYF.

This clonotype came up a few times. V is TRBV30 and J is TRBJ1-5, with D unresolved. The CDR3 is 15 residues long. V shed 0 bases and J shed 0 bases, with 9 bases lying between them. Germline CDR1 reads GTSNPN; CDR2 reads SVGIG (reference sequence). CDR3 bases: TGTGCCTGGAGTGTAGAAGGGAATAGCAATCAGCCCCAGCATTTT. Translated: CAWSVEGNSNQPQHF.

The chain couples TRBV20-1 to TRBJ2-2; D call uncertain. Trimming shortened V by 5 bases and J by 6 bases, and 22 bases separated the two germline ends. The germline V gene encodes CDR1 DFQATT and CDR2 SNEGSKA (reference sequence). There are 16 residues in the CDR3. The CDR3, as DNA: TGCAGTGCTGCCTCCCATGGAACCACGGTTTCCGGGGAGCTGTTTTTT. It codes for CSAASHGTTVSGELFF.

This clonotype was observed at least ten times. V and J are TRBV29-1 and TRBJ1-1, with D maybe TRBD1 (5 bases). The length of the CDR3 is 11 residues. Germline V lookup: CDR1 SQVTM, CDR2 ANQGSEA. V was pared by 4 bases and J by 7 bases, with 10 bases between. CDR3 sequence: CSVVPTVEAFF. The CDR3 DNA follows: TGCAGCGTTGTCCCGACAGTTGAAGCTTTCTTT. The variable domain in full, completed from reference TRBV29-1 and TRBJ1-1, reads SAVISQKPSRDICQRGTSLTIQCQVDSQVTMMFWYRQQPGQSLTLIATANQGSEATYESGFVIDKFPISRPNLTFSTLTVSNMSPEDSSIYLCSVVPTVEAFFGQGTRLTVV.

This clonotype was seen only a few times. In nucleotides, the CDR3 is TGTGCCAGCAGTGAACTCTCCCTCCCCCCACGGGATGAGCAGTTCTTC. Its translation is CASSELSLPPRDEQFF. The chain has TRBV6-1 and TRBJ2-1; D is uncertain. The CDR3 has 16 residues. The ends were cut back, 2 bases at V and 8 bases at J, with 19 bases in the middle. Germline lookup yields CDR1 MNHNS and CDR2 SASEGT.

This clonotype was detected many times. This chain links TRBV5-1 with TRBJ2-6; D might be TRBD1 (6 bases). CDR3 size: 15 residues. V was clipped by 0 bases and J by 6 bases, with 10 bases between them. Per the germline V gene, CDR1 is SGHRS and CDR2 is YFSETQ. The CDR3 DNA reads as TGCGCCAGCAGCTTGGAACCGGGACAGGCCAACGTCCTGACTTTC. This codes for CASSLEPGQANVLTF.

This clonotype has ten or more counts. The V gene is TRBV27, the J gene TRBJ1-2; D is undetermined. There are 12 residues in the CDR3. The germline V gene encodes CDR1 MNHEY and CDR2 SMNVEV (reference sequence). V lost 5 bases and J 7 bases, leaving 11 bases between the germline ends. CDR3 coding DNA: TGTGCCAGCAGTAACCACGGAATTGGCTACACCTTC. Residues: CASSNHGIGYTF.

This clonotype was seen many times. The chain is built from TRBV6-1 and TRBJ2-6; TRBD1 agrees at 11 bases. CDR3 length: 17 amino acids. Germline loops: CDR1 MNHNS, CDR2 SASEGT. Unmatched junction bases numbered 7, after V lost 7 bases and J lost 2 bases. The CDR3 loop is CASTNRDRGTGANVLTF. The CDR3 bases are TGTGCCAGCACCAACCGGGACAGGGGGACTGGGGCCAACGTCCTGACTTTC.

The chain has TRBV15 and TRBJ2-1; 12 bases line up with TRBD2. Germline V CDR1 and CDR2: LNHNV, YYDKDF (reference sequence). V lost 3 bases to trimming and J lost 9 bases; unmatched junction nucleotides: 6. CDR3 size: 15 residues. The CDR3 loop is CATSRSLAGGLEQFF. CDR3 bases: TGTGCCACCAGCAGGAGTCTAGCGGGAGGGCTTGAGCAGTTCTTC.

In regard to this clonotype: Being one base from a much bigger clone, this may be a read error. The rearrangement links TRBV27 to TRBJ2-7; 9 nucleotides align to TRBD2. Looked up from germline, CDR1 is MNHEY and CDR2 is SMNVEV (reference sequence). The CDR3 has 14 amino acids. CDR3 protein: CASSPGTSNYEQHF. In DNA, the CDR3 is TGTGCCAGCAGTCCCGGGACTAGCAACTACGAGCAGCACTTC.